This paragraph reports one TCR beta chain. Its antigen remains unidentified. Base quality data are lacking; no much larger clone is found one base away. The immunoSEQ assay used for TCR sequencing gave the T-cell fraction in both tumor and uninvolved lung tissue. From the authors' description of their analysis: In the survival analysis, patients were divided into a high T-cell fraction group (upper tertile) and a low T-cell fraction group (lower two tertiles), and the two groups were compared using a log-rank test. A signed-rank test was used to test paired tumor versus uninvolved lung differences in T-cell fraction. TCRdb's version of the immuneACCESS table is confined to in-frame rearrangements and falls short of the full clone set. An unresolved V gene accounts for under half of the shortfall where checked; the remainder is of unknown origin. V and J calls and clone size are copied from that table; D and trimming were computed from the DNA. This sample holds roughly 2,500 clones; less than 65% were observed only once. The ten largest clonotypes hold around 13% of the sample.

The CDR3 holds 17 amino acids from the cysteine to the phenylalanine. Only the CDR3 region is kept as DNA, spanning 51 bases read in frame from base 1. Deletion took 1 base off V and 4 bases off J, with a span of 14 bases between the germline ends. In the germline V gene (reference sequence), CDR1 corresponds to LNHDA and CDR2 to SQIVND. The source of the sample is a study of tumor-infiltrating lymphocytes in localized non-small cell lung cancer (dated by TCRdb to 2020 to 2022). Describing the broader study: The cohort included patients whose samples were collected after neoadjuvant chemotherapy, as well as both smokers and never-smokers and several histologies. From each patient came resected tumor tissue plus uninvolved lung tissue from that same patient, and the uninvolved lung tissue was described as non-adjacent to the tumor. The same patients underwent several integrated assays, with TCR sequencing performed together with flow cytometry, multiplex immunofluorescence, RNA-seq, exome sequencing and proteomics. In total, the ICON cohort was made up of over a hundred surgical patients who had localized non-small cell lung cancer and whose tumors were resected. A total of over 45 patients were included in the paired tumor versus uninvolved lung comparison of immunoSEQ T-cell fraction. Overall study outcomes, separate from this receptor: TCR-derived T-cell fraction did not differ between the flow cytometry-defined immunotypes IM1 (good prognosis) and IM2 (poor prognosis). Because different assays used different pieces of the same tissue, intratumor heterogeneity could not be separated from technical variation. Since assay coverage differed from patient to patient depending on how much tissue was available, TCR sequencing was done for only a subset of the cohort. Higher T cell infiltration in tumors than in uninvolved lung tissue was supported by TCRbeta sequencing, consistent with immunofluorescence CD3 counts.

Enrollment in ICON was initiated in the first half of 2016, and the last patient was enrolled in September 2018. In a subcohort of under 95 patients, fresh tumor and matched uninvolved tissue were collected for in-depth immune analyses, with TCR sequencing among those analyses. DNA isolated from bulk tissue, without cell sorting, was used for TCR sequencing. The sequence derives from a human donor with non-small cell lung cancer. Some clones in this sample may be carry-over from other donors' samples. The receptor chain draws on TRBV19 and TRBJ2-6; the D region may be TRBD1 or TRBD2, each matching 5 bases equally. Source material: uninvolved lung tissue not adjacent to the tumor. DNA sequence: TGTGCCAGTAGTATAGTGGCACCGGGGCAGGGGGCCAACGTCCTGACTTTC. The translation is CASSIVAPGQGANVLTF.